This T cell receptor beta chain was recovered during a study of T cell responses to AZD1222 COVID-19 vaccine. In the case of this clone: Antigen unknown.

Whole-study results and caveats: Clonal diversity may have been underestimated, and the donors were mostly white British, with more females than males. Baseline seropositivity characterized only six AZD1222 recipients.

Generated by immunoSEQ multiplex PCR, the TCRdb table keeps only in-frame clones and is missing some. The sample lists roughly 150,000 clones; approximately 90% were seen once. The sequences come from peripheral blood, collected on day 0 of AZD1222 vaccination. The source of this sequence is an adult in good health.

DNA of the CDR3: TGCAGCGTCTGGTCGGTTCAGGGGAGAGTCGATCAGCCCCAGCATTTT. Translating gives CSVWSVQGRVDQPQHF. The chain links TRBV29-1 to TRBJ1-5; D might be TRBD1 (6 bases). Germline V gives CDR1 SQVTM, CDR2 ANQGSEA. The CDR3 covers 16 residues. V was cut by 6 bases and J by 5 bases, with 23 bases left in between.